This note documents a single TCR beta chain sequence. V dropped 5 bases and J dropped 3 bases, with 8 bases sitting between them. Germline values: CDR1 SGHRS, CDR2 YFSETQ. The CDR3 is made up of 12 amino acids. This sample was included in a study of human thymus T cells. Method: immunoSEQ multiplex PCR; TCRdb's copy keeps in-frame clones and lacks some. This table holds around 70,000 clones, approximately 95% found once. Resections that were taken during corrective heart surgery supplied the thymus tissue. What was sequenced was thymus tissue. This clonotype was obtained from a girl younger than two with a congenital heart defect but otherwise immunologically healthy. This chain links TRBV5-1 with TRBJ1-2, with a tentative D call TRBD1 (6 bases). The CDR3 DNA sequence: TGCGCCAGCAGAACAGGGCACTATGGCTACACCTTC. It yields the protein CASRTGHYGYTF.